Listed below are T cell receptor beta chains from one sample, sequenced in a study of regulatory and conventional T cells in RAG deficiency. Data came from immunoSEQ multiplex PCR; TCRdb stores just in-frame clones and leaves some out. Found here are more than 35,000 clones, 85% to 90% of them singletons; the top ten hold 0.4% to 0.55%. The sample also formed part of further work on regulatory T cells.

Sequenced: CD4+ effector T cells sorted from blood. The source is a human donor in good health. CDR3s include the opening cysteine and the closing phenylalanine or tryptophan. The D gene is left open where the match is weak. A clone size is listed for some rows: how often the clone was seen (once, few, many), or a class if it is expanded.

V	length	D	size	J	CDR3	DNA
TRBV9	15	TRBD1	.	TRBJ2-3	CASSARQGRTDTQYF	TGTGCCAGCAGCGCCCGACAGGGGCGGACAGATACGCAGTATTTT
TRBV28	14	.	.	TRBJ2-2	CASSLKLVLGELFF	TGTGCCAGCAGTTTGAAGCTAGTCCTCGGGGAGCTGTTTTTT
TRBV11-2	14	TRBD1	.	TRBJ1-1	CASSLWSGGGGAFF	TGTGCCAGCAGCTTATGGTCAGGGGGCGGAGGAGCTTTCTTT
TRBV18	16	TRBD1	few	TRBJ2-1	CASSPLRDRVGNEQFF	TGTGCCAGCTCACCACTCCGGGACAGGGTTGGGAATGAGCAGTTCTTC
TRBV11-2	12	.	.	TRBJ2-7	CASSLFYSEQYF	TGTGCCAGCAGCTTATTCTATAGCGAGCAGTACTTC
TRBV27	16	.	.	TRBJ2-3	CASSPRWAGVADTQYF	TGTGCCAGCAGTCCACGGTGGGCAGGGGTGGCAGATACGCAGTATTTT
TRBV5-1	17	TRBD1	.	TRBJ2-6	CASSSGQGAYGANVLTF	TGCGCCAGCAGCTCGGGACAGGGGGCGTATGGGGCCAACGTCCTGACTTTC
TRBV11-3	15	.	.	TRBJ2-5	CASSYGYPYQETQYF	TGTGCCAGCAGCTACGGCTACCCGTACCAAGAGACCCAGTACTTC
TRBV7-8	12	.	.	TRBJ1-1	CASSGSGLGAFF	TGTGCCAGCAGCGGCTCAGGGCTGGGTGCTTTCTTT
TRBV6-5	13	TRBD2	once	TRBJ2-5	CASTLAGGETQYF	TGTGCCAGCACTCTAGCGGGGGGGGAGACCCAGTACTTC
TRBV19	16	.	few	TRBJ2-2	CASGLGGGANTGELFF	TGTGCCAGCGGCTTAGGAGGAGGGGCCAACACCGGGGAGCTGTTTTTT
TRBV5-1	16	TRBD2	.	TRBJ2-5	CASSLEGLAGQETQYF	TGCGCCAGCAGCTTGGAGGGGCTAGCGGGACAAGAGACCCAGTACTTC
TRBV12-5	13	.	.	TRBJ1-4	CASGWQGREKLFF	TGTGCTAGTGGTTGGCAGGGAAGGGAAAAACTGTTTTTT
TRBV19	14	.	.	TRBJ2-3	CASSMSPATDTQYF	TGTGCCAGTAGTATGTCTCCCGCGACAGATACGCAGTATTTT
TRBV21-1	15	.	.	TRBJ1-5	CAVYRGFLSNQPQHF	TGTGCCGTATACAGGGGATTCCTTAGCAATCAGCCCCAGCATTTT
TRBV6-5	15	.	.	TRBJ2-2	CASKLGQSNTGELFF	TGTGCCAGCAAGTTAGGGCAGTCGAACACCGGGGAGCTGTTTTTT
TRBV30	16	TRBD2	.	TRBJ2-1	CAWSVLSGLVENEQFF	TGTGCCTGGAGTGTACTTTCGGGACTAGTCGAGAATGAGCAGTTCTTC
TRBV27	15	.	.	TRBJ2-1	CASSPLGPAYNEQFF	TGTGCCAGCAGTCCCCTGGGGCCGGCCTACAATGAGCAGTTCTTC
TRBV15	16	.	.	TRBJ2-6	CATSRQSYSGANVLTF	TGTGCCACCAGCCGGCAGTCCTACTCTGGGGCCAACGTCCTGACTTTC
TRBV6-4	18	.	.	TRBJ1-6	CASSSTRTDRSYNSPLHF	TGTGCCAGCAGTTCCACCCGCACCGACAGATCCTATAATTCACCCCTCCACTTT
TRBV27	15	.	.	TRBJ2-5	CASSPRTEMQETQYF	TGTGCCAGCAGTCCCAGGACAGAAATGCAAGAGACCCAGTACTTC
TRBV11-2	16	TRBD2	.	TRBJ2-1	CASSLYLAGGANEQFF	TGTGCCAGCAGCCTCTATCTAGCGGGAGGTGCCAATGAGCAGTTCTTC
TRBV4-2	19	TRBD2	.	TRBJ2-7	CASSQDGGGGRGSRGEQYF	TGTGCCAGCAGCCAAGATGGAGGCGGCGGGAGAGGGTCCCGAGGCGAGCAGTACTTC
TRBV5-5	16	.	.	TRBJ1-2	CASSLLVRPVDYGYTF	TGTGCCAGCAGCTTGCTGGTGAGGCCTGTCGACTATGGCTACACCTTC
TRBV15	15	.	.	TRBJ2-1	CATSRDYEGRDEQFF	TGTGCCACCAGCAGAGACTATGAGGGGCGTGATGAGCAGTTCTTC
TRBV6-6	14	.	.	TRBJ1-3	CASRRQDSGNTIYF	TGTGCCAGCAGGCGACAGGACTCTGGAAACACCATATATTTT
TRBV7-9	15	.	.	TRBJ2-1	CASTLSELPGIEQFF	TGTGCCAGCACCCTGTCCGAGCTTCCCGGGATTGAGCAGTTCTTC
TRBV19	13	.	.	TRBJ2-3	CASSTGHTDTQYF	TGTGCCAGTAGTACGGGCCACACAGATACGCAGTATTTT
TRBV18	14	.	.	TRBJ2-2	CASSPAQGIGELFF	TGTGCCAGCTCACCAGCACAAGGGATCGGGGAGCTGTTTTTT
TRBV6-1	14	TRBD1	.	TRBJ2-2	CASSVEGATGELFF	TGTGCCAGCAGTGTAGAGGGGGCTACCGGGGAGCTGTTTTTT
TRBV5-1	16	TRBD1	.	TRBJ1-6	CASSLVGQTTNSPLHF	TGCGCCAGCAGCTTGGTGGGACAGACCACCAATTCACCCCTCCACTTT
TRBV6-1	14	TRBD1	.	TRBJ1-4	CASSDPTGDEKLFF	TGTGCCAGCAGTGATCCGACAGGGGATGAAAAACTGTTTTTT
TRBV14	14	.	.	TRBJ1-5	CASSQGGFNQPQHF	TGTGCCAGCAGCCAAGGAGGGTTCAATCAGCCCCAGCATTTT
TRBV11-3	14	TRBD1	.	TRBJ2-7	CASSRQGVTYEQYF	TGTGCCAGCAGCCGACAGGGGGTAACATACGAGCAGTACTTC
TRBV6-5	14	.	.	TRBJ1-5	CASRVEISNQPQHF	TGTGCCAGCAGAGTAGAAATTAGCAATCAGCCCCAGCATTTT
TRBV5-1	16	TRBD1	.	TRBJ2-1	CASSAQTGTTYNEQFF	TGCGCCAGCAGCGCCCAGACAGGGACCACCTACAATGAGCAGTTCTTC
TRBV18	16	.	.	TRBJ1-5	CASSPQQGRSSRPQHF	TGTGCCAGCTCACCCCAACAGGGCCGATCAAGTCGGCCCCAGCATTTT
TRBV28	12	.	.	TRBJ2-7	CASSLSPYEQYF	TGTGCCAGCAGTTTAAGTCCGTACGAGCAGTACTTC
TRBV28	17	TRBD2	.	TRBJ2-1	CASSLPNRGGPYNEQFF	TGTGCCAGCAGTTTGCCAAACCGGGGGGGCCCCTACAATGAGCAGTTCTTC
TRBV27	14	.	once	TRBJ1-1	CASRLLTANTEAFF	TGTGCCAGCAGACTACTTACAGCGAACACTGAAGCTTTCTTT
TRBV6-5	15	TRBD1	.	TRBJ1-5	CASSDRDRGLQPQHF	TGTGCCAGCAGCGACCGGGACAGGGGATTGCAGCCCCAGCATTTT
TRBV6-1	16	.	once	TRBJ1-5	CASSGGGTYSNQPQHF	TGTGCCAGCAGTGGGGGGGGAACGTATAGCAATCAGCCCCAGCATTTT
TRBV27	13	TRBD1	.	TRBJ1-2	CASSSTGGYGYTF	TGTGCCAGCAGTTCGACAGGGGGCTATGGCTACACCTTC
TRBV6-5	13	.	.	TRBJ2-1	CASRESGMDEPFF	TGTGCCAGCAGGGAATCGGGGATGGATGAGCCGTTCTTC
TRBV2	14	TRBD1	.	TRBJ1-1	CASSDGTANTEAFF	TGTGCCAGCAGTGACGGGACAGCTAACACTGAAGCTTTCTTT
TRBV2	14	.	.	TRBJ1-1	CASTDREGAGEAFF	TGTGCCAGCACCGACAGAGAAGGAGCTGGTGAAGCTTTCTTT
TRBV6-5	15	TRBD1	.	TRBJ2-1	CASSWRQGPVNEQFF	TGTGCCAGCAGTTGGAGACAGGGGCCGGTCAATGAGCAGTTCTTC
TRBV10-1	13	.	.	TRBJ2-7	CASSESIGGQQYF	TGCGCCAGCAGTGAGTCGATTGGGGGCCAGCAGTACTTC
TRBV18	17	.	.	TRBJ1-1	CASPPQPFGGRGTEAFF	TGTGCCAGCCCACCACAACCGTTTGGGGGTAGGGGCACTGAAGCTTTCTTT
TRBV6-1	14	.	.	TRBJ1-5	CASSEGPTNQPQHF	TGTGCCAGCAGTGAAGGGCCAACGAATCAGCCCCAGCATTTT
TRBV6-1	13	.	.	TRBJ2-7	CASSDPGIHEQYF	TGTGCCAGCAGTGATCCAGGGATTCACGAGCAGTACTTC
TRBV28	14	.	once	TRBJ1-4	CASSLRPGREKLFF	TGTGCCAGCAGTTTAAGGCCAGGGAGGGAAAAACTGTTTTTT
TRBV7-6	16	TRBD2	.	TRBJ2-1	CASSSRPGLAGDEQFF	TGTGCCAGCAGCTCACGCCCGGGACTAGCGGGAGATGAGCAGTTCTTC
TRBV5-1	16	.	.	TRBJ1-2	CASSASTGQMNYGYTF	TGCGCCAGCAGCGCCTCAACAGGGCAGATGAACTATGGCTACACCTTC
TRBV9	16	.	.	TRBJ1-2	CASSPNPAHVVGGYTF	TGTGCCAGCAGCCCGAACCCAGCACACGTCGTGGGAGGCTACACCTTC